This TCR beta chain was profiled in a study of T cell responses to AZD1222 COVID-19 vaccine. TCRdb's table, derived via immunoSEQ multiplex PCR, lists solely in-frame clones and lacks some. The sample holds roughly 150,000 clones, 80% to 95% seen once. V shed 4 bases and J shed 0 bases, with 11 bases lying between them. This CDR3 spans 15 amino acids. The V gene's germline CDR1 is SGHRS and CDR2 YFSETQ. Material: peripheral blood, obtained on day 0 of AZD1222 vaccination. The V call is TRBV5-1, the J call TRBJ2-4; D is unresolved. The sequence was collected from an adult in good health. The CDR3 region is CASSLNLIAKNIQYF. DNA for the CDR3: TGCGCCAGCAGCCTGAACTTGATAGCCAAAAACATTCAGTACTTC.